This TCR beta chain emerged from a study of blood T cell repertoires in COVID-19. Background on the study: Spain, Italy and the United States supplied samples that represented acute and convalescent COVID-19. The cDNA or gDNA used as material had been derived from T cells, B-cell-depleted T cells, or PBMCs.

This CDR3 is 13 amino acids long. V trimming: 5 bases; J trimming: 2 bases; junction bases outside the gene matches: 3. Per germline, CDR1 MNHEY and CDR2 SMNVEV (reference sequence). In the source study's methods: Using reference gene primer amplification, nucleated cell counts were estimated. Clones were sequenced by immunoSEQ multiplex PCR, and TCRdb holds only the in-frame ones, with some missing. The V and J calls and the clone size are those of that table, but D and trimming were determined from the DNA. This table holds roughly 39,000 clones, around 90% found once. The sequence was obtained from a woman aged 65 to 85 with acute or convalescent COVID-19. The sequenced sample was peripheral blood. The chain combines TRBV27 with TRBJ2-7, with TRBD2 matching over 7 bases. CDR3 amino acids: CASSRSGAYEQYV. For the CDR3, the DNA is TGTGCCAGCAGTCGGAGCGGGGCCTACGAGCAGTACGTC.